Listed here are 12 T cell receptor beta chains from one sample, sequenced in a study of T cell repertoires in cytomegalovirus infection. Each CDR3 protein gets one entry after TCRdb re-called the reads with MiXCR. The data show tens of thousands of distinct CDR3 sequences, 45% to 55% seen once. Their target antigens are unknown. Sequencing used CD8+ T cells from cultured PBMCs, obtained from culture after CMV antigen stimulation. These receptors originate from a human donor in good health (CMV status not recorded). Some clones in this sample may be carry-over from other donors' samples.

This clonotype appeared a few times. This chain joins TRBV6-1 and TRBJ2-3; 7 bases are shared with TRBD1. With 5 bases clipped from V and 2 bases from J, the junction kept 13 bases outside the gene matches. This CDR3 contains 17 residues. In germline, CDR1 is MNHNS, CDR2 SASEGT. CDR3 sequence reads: CASSPQGQRGITDTQYF. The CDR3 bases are TGTGCCAGCAGTCCCCAGGGACAGAGGGGGATCACAGATACGCAGTATTTT.

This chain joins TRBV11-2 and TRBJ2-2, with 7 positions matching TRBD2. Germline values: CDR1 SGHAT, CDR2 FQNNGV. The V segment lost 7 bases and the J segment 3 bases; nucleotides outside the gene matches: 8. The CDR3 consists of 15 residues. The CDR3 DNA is TGTGCCAGCAATGACCGGGACTACGACACCGGGGAGCTGTTTTTT. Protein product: CASNDRDYDTGELFF.

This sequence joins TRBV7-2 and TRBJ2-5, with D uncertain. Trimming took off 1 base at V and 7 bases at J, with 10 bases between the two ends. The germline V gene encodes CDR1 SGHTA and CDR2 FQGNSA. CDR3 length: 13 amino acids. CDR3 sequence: CASSLVGLGTQYF. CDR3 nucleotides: TGTGCCAGCAGCTTAGTTGGGCTCGGGACCCAGTACTTC.

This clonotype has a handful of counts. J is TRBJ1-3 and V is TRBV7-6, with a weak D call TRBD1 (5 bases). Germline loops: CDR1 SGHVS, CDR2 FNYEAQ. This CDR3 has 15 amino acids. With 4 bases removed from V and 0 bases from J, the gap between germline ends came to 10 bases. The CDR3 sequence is CASSSQGYSGNTIYF. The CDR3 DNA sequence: TGTGCCAGCAGCTCCCAGGGTTACTCTGGAAACACCATATATTTT.

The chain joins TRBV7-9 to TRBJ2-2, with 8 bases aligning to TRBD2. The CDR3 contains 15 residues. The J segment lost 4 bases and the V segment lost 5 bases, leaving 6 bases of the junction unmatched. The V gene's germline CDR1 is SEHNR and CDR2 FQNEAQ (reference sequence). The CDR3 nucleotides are TGTGCCAGCAGCCTGCCCGGGGGGGCCACCGGGGAGCTGTTTTTT. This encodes CASSLPGGATGELFF. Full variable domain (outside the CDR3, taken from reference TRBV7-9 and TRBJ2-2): DTGVSQNPRHKITKRGQNVTFRCDPISEHNRLYWYRQTLGQGPEFLTYFQNEAQLEKSRLLSDRFSAERPKGSFSTLEIQRTEQGDSAMYLCASSLPGGATGELFFGEGSRLTVL.

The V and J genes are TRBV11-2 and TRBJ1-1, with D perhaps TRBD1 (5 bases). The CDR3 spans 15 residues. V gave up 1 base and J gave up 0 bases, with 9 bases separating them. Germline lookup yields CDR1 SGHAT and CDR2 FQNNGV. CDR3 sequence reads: CASSLAGHLNTEAFF. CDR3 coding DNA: TGTGCCAGCAGCTTAGCAGGACACCTGAACACTGAAGCTTTCTTT.

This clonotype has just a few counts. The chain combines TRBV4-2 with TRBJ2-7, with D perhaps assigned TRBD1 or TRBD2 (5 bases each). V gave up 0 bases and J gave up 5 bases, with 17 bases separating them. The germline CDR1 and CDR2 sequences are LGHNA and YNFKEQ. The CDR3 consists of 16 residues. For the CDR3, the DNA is TGTGCCAGCAGCCAAGAATCCCAGAGGGCCAGGGACGAGCAGTACTTC. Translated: CASSQESQRARDEQYF.

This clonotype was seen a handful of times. CDR3 amino acids: CASSLPRQGLSYEQYF. For the CDR3, the DNA is TGTGCCAGCAGCTTACCCCGACAGGGATTATCCTACGAGCAGTACTTC. This chain connects TRBV7-9 to TRBJ2-7; 7 bases map to TRBD1. J gave up 1 base and V 2 bases, and 8 bases lay outside the gene matches. The length of the CDR3 is 16 residues. The germline CDR1 and CDR2 sequences are SEHNR and FQNEAQ (reference sequence).

CDR3 sequence reads: CASSVGGLAYNEQFF. The CDR3 DNA sequence: TGTGCCAGCAGCGTAGGGGGACTAGCCTACAATGAGCAGTTCTTC. The genes are TRBV9 and TRBJ2-1; 8 positions match TRBD2. The germline CDR1 and CDR2 sequences are SGDLS and YYNGEE. The CDR3 sequence is 15 residues long. The junction had 1 base not matched to a gene; V was cut back by 0 bases and J by 2 bases.

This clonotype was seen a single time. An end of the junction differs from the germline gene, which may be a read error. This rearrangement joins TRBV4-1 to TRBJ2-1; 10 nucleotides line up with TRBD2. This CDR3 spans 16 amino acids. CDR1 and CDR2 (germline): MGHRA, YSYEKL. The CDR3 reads CASSQDASGGANEQFF. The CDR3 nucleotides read TGTGCCAGCAGCCAAGACGCGAGCGGGGGGGCCAATGAGCAGTTCTTC.

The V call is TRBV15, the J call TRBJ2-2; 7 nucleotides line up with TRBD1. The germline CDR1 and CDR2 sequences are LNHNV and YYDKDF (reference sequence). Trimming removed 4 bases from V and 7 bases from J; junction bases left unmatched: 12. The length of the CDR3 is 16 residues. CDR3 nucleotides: TGTGCCACCAGCAAGGGGACGACAGGGAGAAGCGGGGAGCTGTTTTTT. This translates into CATSKGTTGRSGELFF.

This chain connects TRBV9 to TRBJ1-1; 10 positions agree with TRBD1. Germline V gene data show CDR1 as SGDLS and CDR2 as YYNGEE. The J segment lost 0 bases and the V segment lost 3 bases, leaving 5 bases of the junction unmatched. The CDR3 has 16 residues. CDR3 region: CASSAPGQGMNTEAFF. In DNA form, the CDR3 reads TGTGCCAGCAGCGCGCCGGGACAGGGGATGAACACTGAAGCTTTCTTT.